This T cell receptor beta chain is drawn from a study of T cells after yellow fever vaccination. Findings of the study overall: Reappearance after the booster was observed for most primary-vaccination clones (about 97% CD4, over 70% CD8). Only a minor proportion of clonotypes was detected across both CD4 and CD8 compartments. Researchers cautioned that FACS-sorted repertoires could harbor abundant clonotypes contaminating from the bulk population.

Germline CDR1 reads MNHEY; CDR2 reads SVGEGT. This CDR3 contains 12 residues. V lost 2 bases and J lost 8, with 9 bases in between. This clonotype was counted a few times. Its antigen is unidentified. They built TCR cDNA with 5'RACE template switching, a step that put in a universal primer site and UMIs. Each CDR3 protein gets one entry after TCRdb re-called the 5' RACE reads with MiXCR. The sample gives under 350,000 distinct CDR3 sequences, about 4% of which show up once; roughly 24% is in the top ten. This clonotype originated in a man aged 18 to 29 who received the YFV17D yellow fever vaccine. The sequencing here drew on PBMCs, taken 5 days after the yellow fever booster vaccination. This chain joins TRBV6-2 or TRBV6-3 and TRBJ1-1, with no clear D. The CDR3 loop reads CASSYMGFEAFF. DNA for the CDR3: TGTGCCAGCAGTTACATGGGGTTCGAAGCTTTCTTT.